Presented here are 29 T cell receptor beta chains from one specimen sequenced in a study of blood T cell repertoires in COVID-19. Generated by immunoSEQ multiplex PCR, the TCRdb table keeps only in-frame clones and is missing some. This sample has 200,000 or so clones, with around 85% found just once. Sequences were obtained from peripheral blood. These receptors originate from a person between 65 and 79 years old with COVID-19, enrolled during active disease.

The V call is TRBV9, the J call TRBJ2-7; D is perhaps TRBD2 (7 bases). Trimming shortened V by 0 bases and J by 3 bases, and 13 bases separated the two germline ends. CDR3 length: 15 residues. Looked up from germline, CDR1 is SGDLS and CDR2 is YYNGEE. The CDR3 DNA is TGTGCCAGCAGCGTAGCTGGGGGGGCCGACTACGAGCAGTACTTC. This codes for CASSVAGGADYEQYF.

This rearrangement joins TRBV7-9 to TRBJ2-1; 14 nucleotides match TRBD2. This CDR3 comprises 15 residues. Germline lookup yields CDR1 SEHNR and CDR2 FQNEAQ (reference sequence). The trim removed 7 bases at V and 5 bases at J, leaving 4 bases unmatched. Here the CDR3 reads CASNPGLAGDNEQFF. The CDR3 coding sequence is TGTGCCAGCAACCCGGGACTAGCGGGGGACAATGAGCAGTTCTTC.

The chain is built from TRBV7-8 and TRBJ2-7; D is unclear. CDR3 length: 11 amino acids. Germline-derived CDR1 and CDR2 are SGHVS and FQNEAQ. V dropped 4 bases and J dropped 7 bases, with 8 bases sitting between them. The DNA for the CDR3 is TGTGCCAGCAGCTCTCCCTTAGAGCAGTACTTC. Its protein is CASSSPLEQYF.

This chain links TRBV2 with TRBJ2-1, with unresolved D. The CDR3 length is 13 residues. V was trimmed by 3 bases and J by 7 bases, leaving 10 bases between them. From germline, CDR1 is SNHLY and CDR2 FYNNEI. The CDR3 DNA follows: TGTGCCAGCAGTGATAACTCCGAGAATGAGCAGTTCTTC. Translation gives CASSDNSENEQFF.

The chain is built from TRBV5-6 and TRBJ1-4; D is perhaps TRBD1 (6 bases). V lost 3 bases, J lost 8 bases, and 20 bases lay in between. Germline V lookup: CDR1 SGHDT, CDR2 YYEEEE. The CDR3 has 16 residues. CDR3: CASSSKDNRAREKLFF. The CDR3 DNA reads TGTGCCAGCAGCTCAAAAGACAACAGGGCGAGAGAAAAACTGTTTTTT.

This clone has just a few counts. The rearrangement joins TRBV7-9 to TRBJ2-7; 7 bases agree with TRBD1. Germline loops: CDR1 SEHNR, CDR2 FQNEAQ (reference sequence). V shed 4 bases, J shed 6 bases, and the junction held 6 bases outside the gene matches. The CDR3 has 13 amino acids. The DNA for the CDR3 is TGTGCCAGCAGCTCGGCACAGGGGACCGAGCAGTACTTC. Amino acid sequence: CASSSAQGTEQYF.

The chain is built from TRBV7-9 and TRBJ2-5, with a tentative D call TRBD1 (8 bases). Germline V gene lookup returns CDR1 SEHNR and CDR2 FQNEAQ (reference sequence). V was shortened by 3 bases and J by 3 bases, with 14 bases between the two germline ends. The CDR3 loop spans 15 amino acids. The CDR3 DNA follows: TGTGCCAGCAGCTTTCGACAGGGGAGGGAAGAGACCCAGTACTTC. Its protein product is CASSFRQGREETQYF.

This chain links TRBV7-9 with TRBJ2-1; 13 bases map to TRBD2. Losses at the gene ends were 6 bases for V and 7 bases for J; bases not matched to a gene: 3. The CDR3 is 14 amino acids. Germline values: CDR1 SEHNR, CDR2 FQNEAQ (reference sequence). The CDR3 is CASSLLAGGNEQFF. DNA for the CDR3: TGTGCCAGCAGTTTACTAGCGGGAGGGAATGAGCAGTTCTTC.

The chain joins TRBV19 to TRBJ1-1; 8 bases match TRBD1. The germline CDR1 and CDR2 sequences are LNHDA and SQIVND (reference sequence). This CDR3 has 17 residues. Unmatched junction bases numbered 15, after V lost 5 bases and J lost 4 bases. Here the CDR3 reads CASSSHLTGVGTTEAFF. Written as DNA, the CDR3 is TGTGCCAGTAGTTCCCACCTGACAGGGGTGGGGACCACTGAAGCTTTCTTT. Combining the CDR3 with reference TRBV19 and TRBJ1-1 gives the whole variable domain DGGITQSPKYLFRKEGQNVTLSCEQNLNHDAMYWYRQDPGQGLRLIYYSQIVNDFQKGDIAEGYSVSREKKESFPLTVTSAQKNPTAFYLCASSSHLTGVGTTEAFFGQGTRLTVV.

This chain links TRBV2 with TRBJ1-1, with 7 bases identical to TRBD1. CDR3 size: 15 residues. Germline CDR1 SNHLY, CDR2 FYNNEI. Germline trimming cut 6 bases from V and 2 bases from J; bases unmatched to any gene: 9. DNA for the CDR3: TGTGCCAGCAGCCTTCCGGGACAGACTAACACTGAAGCTTTCTTT. Encoded protein: CASSLPGQTNTEAFF.

The chain uses TRBV28 and TRBJ2-3; unclear D gene. V lost 5 bases and J 4 bases, leaving 10 bases between the germline ends. This CDR3 is 13 amino acids long. Germline V gives CDR1 MDHEN, CDR2 SYDVKM. CDR3 sequence (DNA): TGTGCCAGCAGTGCTCCAGTGGCAGATACGCAGTATTTT. Protein product: CASSAPVADTQYF.

The rearrangement joins TRBV19 to TRBJ1-2; D uncertain. The V end lost 7 bases, the J end lost 2 bases, and 14 bases lay between the germline ends. Germline CDR1 is LNHDA and CDR2 is SQIVND (reference sequence). The CDR3 sequence is 14 residues long. CDR3 DNA sequence: TGTGCCAGTACCAAGCAACGGTCGAACTATGGCTACACCTTC. Its protein product is CASTKQRSNYGYTF.

This chain's CDR3 is CASSRLGGLRNQPQHF. In DNA, the CDR3 is TGTGCCAGTAGTCGCTTGGGAGGATTGCGCAATCAGCCCCAGCATTTT. V gene TRBV19 combines with J gene TRBJ1-5; D gene ambiguous. Per germline, CDR1 LNHDA and CDR2 SQIVND (reference sequence). The CDR3 is made up of 16 amino acids. The V end lost 5 bases, the J end lost 2 bases, and 16 bases lay between the germline ends.

The rearrangement joins TRBV9 to TRBJ2-1; weak D call: TRBD1 (6 bases). CDR3 length equals 14 residues. Germline V lookup: CDR1 SGDLS, CDR2 YYNGEE. Trimming cost V 1 base and J 5 bases, with 10 bases left between them. CDR3 sequence: CASSVRGSNNEQFF. The CDR3 DNA reads as TGTGCCAGCAGCGTAAGGGGGAGTAACAATGAGCAGTTCTTC.

The J gene is TRBJ2-2, the V gene TRBV7-3; D is perhaps TRBD1 (6 bases). The CDR3 consists of 18 residues. V lost 6 bases and J 6 bases, leaving 26 bases between the germline ends. Germline CDR1 SGHTA, CDR2 FQGTGA. The CDR3 DNA sequence: TGTGCCAGCAGACGGGACACGGCAGATATGGAGGTCGCCGGGGAGCTGTTTTTT. Protein sequence: CASRRDTADMEVAGELFF.

CDR3 region: CSVDPTGGWSTEAFF. In nucleotides, the CDR3 is TGCAGCGTTGATCCCACAGGGGGCTGGAGCACTGAAGCTTTCTTT. This chain uses TRBV29-1 with TRBJ1-1; 9 nucleotides match TRBD1. The V gene end was trimmed by 3 bases and the J gene end by 4 bases; junction bases not matched to a gene: 9. Germline lookup yields CDR1 SQVTM and CDR2 ANQGSEA. This CDR3 is 15 amino acids long. Using reference TRBV29-1 and TRBJ1-1 for the parts outside the CDR3, the full variable domain is SAVISQKPSRDICQRGTSLTIQCQVDSQVTMMFWYRQQPGQSLTLIATANQGSEATYESGFVIDKFPISRPNLTFSTLTVSNMSPEDSSIYLCSVDPTGGWSTEAFFGQGTRLTVV.

The chain links TRBV18 to TRBJ2-3; TRBD1 matches 9 bases. V dropped 1 base and J dropped 6; count of bases not matched to a gene: 8. The germline gives CDR1 KGHSH, CDR2 LQKENI. The CDR3 has 16 amino acids. The CDR3 nucleotides read TGTGCCAGCTCACCACTTGGACAGGGGAGGGCGGATACGCAGTATTTT. Protein sequence: CASSPLGQGRADTQYF.

This clone occurred once. V is TRBV30 and J is TRBJ2-2; D unclear. V lost 3 bases, J lost 0 bases, and 8 bases lay in between. This CDR3 has 14 amino acids. The germline gives CDR1 GTSNPN, CDR2 SVGIG (reference sequence). CDR3: CAWRRVTNTGELFF. The CDR3 DNA sequence: TGTGCCTGGAGACGGGTGACGAACACCGGGGAGCTGTTTTTT.

The CDR3 DNA reads TGTGCCAGCAGCTTAGGGACAGGGGGCCTTGGCCGGGAGCTGTTTTTT. It translates to CASSLGTGGLGRELFF. V gene TRBV7-9 combines with J gene TRBJ2-2; 11 nucleotides align to TRBD1. The CDR3 extends over 16 amino acids. V gave up 1 base and J gave up 9 bases; unmatched junction bases: 7. Germline V lookup: CDR1 SEHNR, CDR2 FQNEAQ (reference sequence).

The chain has TRBV7-9 and TRBJ1-1; D is unclear. The CDR3 sequence is 13 residues long. V lost 6 bases, J lost 3 bases, and 11 bases lay in between. Germline CDR1 SEHNR, CDR2 FQNEAQ (reference sequence). The CDR3 loop reads CASRVRVDTEAFF. DNA for the CDR3: TGTGCCAGCAGGGTTCGGGTTGACACTGAAGCTTTCTTT.

This clone was detected once. The J gene is TRBJ2-3, the V gene TRBV7-8; 13 nucleotides match TRBD2. Germline V CDR1 and CDR2: SGHVS, FQNEAQ. After removal of 5 bases from V and 7 bases from J, the junction contained 15 bases not matched to a gene. CDR3 length: 18 amino acids. For the CDR3, the DNA is TGTGCCAGCAGCCGTACTAGCGGGAGGGCTTCACGGCGACATACGCAGTATTTT. The encoded protein is CASSRTSGRASRRHTQYF.

The rearrangement links TRBV5-3 to TRBJ1-5; D is ambiguous. TRBV5-3 is an ORF, with its function uncertain. CDR3 length: 13 amino acids. With 5 bases removed from V and 6 bases from J, the gap between germline ends came to 12 bases. CDR3 nucleotides: TGTGCCAGAAGGGCGAGGAGATTTCAGCCCCAGCATTTT. It encodes CARRARRFQPQHF.

This chain uses TRBV5-5 with TRBJ2-7; D remains ambiguous. The CDR3 is 19 amino acids. CDR1 is SGHKS and CDR2 is YYEKEE in the germline V gene (reference sequence). Deletions cut 1 base from V and 6 bases from J, with 29 bases between. This CDR3 is CASSLNPGAAIPLRVEQYF. In nucleotides, the CDR3 is TGTGCCAGCAGCTTGAACCCCGGTGCGGCTATCCCCCTGCGCGTCGAGCAGTACTTC.

The V call is TRBV7-2, the J call TRBJ2-7; 11 bases are a match to TRBD2. Germline CDR1 SGHTA, CDR2 FQGNSA. The CDR3 covers 15 residues. V dropped 1 base and J dropped 3; count of bases not matched to a gene: 2. In DNA, the CDR3 is TGTGCCAGCAGCTTAGTACTAGCGGGGGACTACGAGCAGTACTTC. Protein: CASSLVLAGDYEQYF. The whole variable domain, remainder taken from reference TRBV7-2 and TRBJ2-7, is GAGVSQSPSNKVTEKGKDVELRCDPISGHTALYWYRQSLGQGLEFLIYFQGNSAPDKSGLPSDRFSAERTGGSVSTLTIQRTQQEDSAVYLCASSLVLAGDYEQYFGPGTRLTVT.

A single count supports this clone. The genes are TRBV7-3 and TRBJ2-1; D possibly corresponds to TRBD2 (6 bases). Germline-derived CDR1 and CDR2 are SGHTA and FQGTGA. This CDR3 contains 15 residues. V shed 2 bases and J shed 4 bases, with 12 bases lying between them. In DNA form, the CDR3 reads TGTGCCAGCAGCTTATCCGGGGGACGATACAATGAGCAGTTCTTC. It is translated as CASSLSGGRYNEQFF.

This chain joins TRBV15 and TRBJ2-7; 11 bases fit TRBD2. The trim removed 3 bases at V and 3 bases at J, leaving 4 bases unmatched. Germline V gene lookup returns CDR1 LNHNV and CDR2 YYDKDF (reference sequence). This CDR3 is 15 amino acids long. The CDR3 region has the DNA TGTGCCACCAGCAGGGGGGGGACTAGCGGCTACGAGCAGTACTTC. It codes for CATSRGGTSGYEQYF. Full variable domain (missing parts from reference TRBV15 and TRBJ2-7): DAMVIQNPRYQVTQFGKPVTLSCSQTLNHNVMYWYQQKSSQAPKLLFHYYDKDFNNEADTPDNFQSRRPNTSFCFLDIRSPGLGDTAMYLCATSRGGTSGYEQYFGPGTRLTVT.

The DNA of the CDR3 is TGTGCCAGTAGTACCGACAGGCGTACCTACGAGCAGTACTTC. This codes for CASSTDRRTYEQYF. This chain connects TRBV19 to TRBJ2-7, with D tentatively TRBD1 (6 bases). Germline CDR1 is LNHDA and CDR2 is SQIVND (reference sequence). Trimming shortened V by 4 bases and J by 2 bases, and 12 bases separated the two germline ends. The CDR3 has 14 amino acids.

This chain links TRBV7-9 with TRBJ2-7; D remains unclear. Trimming left V 5 bases short and J 0 bases short, with 5 bases between. The CDR3 is 12 amino acids. The V gene's germline CDR1 is SEHNR and CDR2 FQNEAQ (reference sequence). DNA for the CDR3: TGTGCCAGCAGCCGCGCCTCCTACGAGCAGTACTTC. Residues: CASSRASYEQYF. The complete variable domain, with remaining parts taken from reference TRBV7-9 and TRBJ2-7, reads DTGVSQNPRHKITKRGQNVTFRCDPISEHNRLYWYRQTLGQGPEFLTYFQNEAQLEKSRLLSDRFSAERPKGSFSTLEIQRTEQGDSAMYLCASSRASYEQYFGPGTRLTVT.

On this clone: The sample contains more than one DNA sequence encoding this CDR3. The chain couples TRBV7-2 to TRBJ2-7; 8 bases are shared with TRBD2. The CDR3 contains 16 residues. V was clipped by 7 bases and J by 2 bases; unmatched bases: 13. Per the germline V gene, CDR1 is SGHTA and CDR2 is FQGNSA. The CDR3 nucleotides are TGTGCCAGCACCCCTGGGGGTGCGGGGGGCGCCTACGAGCAGTACTTC. Translation: CASTPGGAGGAYEQYF.